Shown below are 25 T cell receptor beta chains from a single sample sequenced in a study of shared clonotypes between healthy human individuals. TCRdb keeps only in-frame clones here, not all; method: immunoSEQ multiplex PCR. The table shows roughly 2.1 million clones, with about 93% occurring only once. CD45RO-negative cells were positively selected for CCR7, leaving out terminally differentiated effector memory CD45RA+ cells. Sequencing was done on a sample of naive CD8+ T cells from PBMCs. These receptors came from a man aged 18 to 30 in good health. Some clones in this sample may be carry-over from other donors' samples.

This chain connects TRBV19 to TRBJ1-1; D ambiguous. Germline CDR1 and CDR2: LNHDA and SQIVND (reference sequence). The germline V and J ends were trimmed by 3 bases and 7 bases, with 12 bases remaining between them. CDR3 size: 13 residues. The DNA of the CDR3 is TGTGCCAGTAGTATTGTAACGGGGATTGAAGCTTTCTTT. Translated, it gives CASSIVTGIEAFF.

The chain uses TRBV7-9 and TRBJ2-7; unclear D gene. Trimming removed 0 bases at V and 4 bases at J, with 19 bases between. The CDR3 is 17 residues long. The germline gives CDR1 SEHNR, CDR2 FQNEAQ (reference sequence). CDR3 amino acids: CASSLAPQHTLIYEQYF. The CDR3 region has the DNA TGTGCCAGCAGCTTAGCGCCTCAGCACACTTTAATATACGAGCAGTACTTC.

The chain is built from TRBV5-1 and TRBJ2-3; D unclear. V dropped 3 bases and J dropped 4 bases, with 21 bases sitting between them. The CDR3 has 17 amino acids. CDR1 is SGHRS, CDR2 YFSETQ, per germline. The CDR3 sequence: CASSSYARPGSADTQYF. The DNA of the CDR3 is TGCGCCAGCAGCTCCTACGCGCGGCCAGGCAGTGCAGATACGCAGTATTTT.

This chain links TRBV13 with TRBJ1-1; a weak D match, TRBD1 (5 bases). There are 11 residues in the CDR3. Trimming removed 11 bases at V and 11 bases at J, with 18 bases between. Germline CDR1 is PRHDT and CDR2 is FYEKMQ (reference sequence). In nucleotides, the CDR3 is TGTGCCCTCAGAACAGGACACGTGGCTTTCTTT. Translating gives CALRTGHVAFF.

The chain uses TRBV19 and TRBJ2-7, with 8 bases identical to TRBD1. Trimming removed 5 bases from V and 0 bases from J; junction bases left unmatched: 3. Germline V CDR1 and CDR2: LNHDA, SQIVND (reference sequence). The CDR3 has 14 residues. CDR3 in DNA: TGTGCCAGTAGTTTTCAGGGGGCCTCCTACGAGCAGTACTTC. Translated: CASSFQGASYEQYF.

This chain joins TRBV28 and TRBJ2-1; the D gene is possibly TRBD2 (5 bases). The CDR3 extends over 14 amino acids. The germline gives CDR1 MDHEN, CDR2 SYDVKM. V was trimmed by 3 bases and J by 5 bases, leaving 11 bases between them. DNA of the CDR3: TGTGCCAGCAGTTTGGCCGGGAACAACAATGAGCAGTTCTTC. Protein product: CASSLAGNNNEQFF.

The rearrangement joins TRBV4-2 to TRBJ2-3; D is undetermined. The CDR3 extends over 15 amino acids. The germline V and J ends were trimmed by 1 base and 2 bases, with 10 bases remaining between them. Germline CDR1 and CDR2: LGHNA and YNFKEQ. The CDR3 loop is CASSQARLDTDTQYF. DNA of the CDR3: TGTGCCAGCAGCCAAGCCCGGCTAGACACAGATACGCAGTATTTT.

This chain connects TRBV9 to TRBJ2-1, with 9 bases aligning to TRBD2. The CDR3 extends over 16 amino acids. The germline V gene encodes CDR1 SGDLS and CDR2 YYNGEE. The ends lost 3 bases at V and 3 bases at J; junction bases unmatched: 7. CDR3 loop: CASSAAAGGIYNEQFF. In nucleotides, the CDR3 is TGTGCCAGCAGCGCCGCGGCGGGAGGGATCTACAATGAGCAGTTCTTC.

The chain is built from TRBV7-3 and TRBJ2-1; D call uncertain. With 5 bases removed from V and 0 bases from J, the gap between germline ends came to 14 bases. CDR3 size: 16 residues. From germline, CDR1 is SGHTA and CDR2 FQGTGA. DNA for the CDR3: TGTGCCAGCAGCCCCGTCGGCGGCAGCTCCTACAATGAGCAGTTCTTC. Translating it yields CASSPVGGSSYNEQFF.

This rearrangement joins TRBV7-9 to TRBJ2-3; D is undetermined. This CDR3 comprises 13 residues. The V gene lost 4 bases and the J gene lost 2 bases, with 7 bases spanning the gap. The germline V gene encodes CDR1 SEHNR and CDR2 FQNEAQ (reference sequence). The CDR3 reads CASSSRLTDTQYF. DNA of the CDR3: TGTGCCAGCAGCTCCAGACTCACAGATACGCAGTATTTT.

The rearrangement links TRBV6-5 to TRBJ2-6, with D maybe TRBD2 (5 bases). Per germline, CDR1 MNHEY and CDR2 SVGAGI. This CDR3 is 14 amino acids long. Between the trimmed V and J ends, which lost 6 bases and 3 bases, there was a span of 9 bases. The CDR3 loop is CASSSGGGANVLTF. CDR3 nucleotides: TGTGCCAGCAGCAGCGGTGGTGGGGCCAACGTCCTGACTTTC.

The V call is TRBV13, the J call TRBJ2-2; D uncertain. CDR1 and CDR2 from the germline V gene are PRHDT and FYEKMQ (reference sequence). Trimming pared 5 bases from V and 2 bases from J, leaving 12 bases between. This CDR3 region has 15 residues. The CDR3 nucleotides read TGTGCCAGCAGCCCATCGGTCCCTAACACCGGGGAGCTGTTTTTT. It is translated as CASSPSVPNTGELFF.

The V and J genes are TRBV4-1 and TRBJ2-2; TRBD2 matches at 11 bases. From germline, CDR1 is MGHRA and CDR2 YSYEKL. The CDR3 is 15 amino acids. V shed 4 bases, J shed 7 bases, and the junction held 5 bases outside the gene matches. The CDR3 spells CASSLAGGRVGELFF. Written as DNA, the CDR3 is TGCGCCAGCAGCCTAGCGGGAGGGCGGGTCGGGGAGCTGTTTTTT.

This sequence joins TRBV25-1 and TRBJ1-1; D is uncertain. V dropped 2 bases and J dropped 1 base, with 5 bases sitting between them. CDR1 MGHDK and CDR2 SYGVNS come from the germline V gene. The length of the CDR3 is 13 residues. The CDR3 spells CASSEPGNTEAFF. The CDR3 region has the DNA TGTGCCAGCAGTGAACCGGGGAACACTGAAGCTTTCTTT.

The rearrangement links TRBV28 to TRBJ1-3; D remains unclear. Trimming left V 6 bases short and J 0 bases short, with 9 bases between. The germline V gene has CDR1 MDHEN and CDR2 SYDVKM. CDR3 size: 14 residues. The CDR3: CASSYLNSGNTIYF. CDR3 DNA sequence: TGTGCCAGCAGCTATCTAAACTCTGGAAACACCATATATTTT.

In the case of this clone: Other DNA sequences in the same sample also yield this CDR3. The chain carries TRBV6-5 and TRBJ2-7, with 7 bases fitting TRBD2. The CDR3 is 14 amino acids. The trim removed 0 bases at V and 3 bases at J, leaving 2 bases unmatched. CDR1 MNHEY and CDR2 SVGAGI come from the germline V gene. The CDR3 DNA sequence: TGTGCCAGCAGTTACTCGACGGGGGGCTACGAGCAGTACTTC. This translates into CASSYSTGGYEQYF.

The chain couples TRBV11-2 to TRBJ2-1; 9 bases line up with TRBD2. Germline V gene data show CDR1 as SGHAT and CDR2 as FQNNGV. J gave up 7 bases and V 6 bases, and 7 bases lay outside the gene matches. There are 14 residues in the CDR3. DNA of the CDR3: TGTGCCAGCAGGCGGACTAGCGAGGTAAATGAGCAGTTCTTC. It translates to CASRRTSEVNEQFF.

This clone is a singleton in its sample. This chain uses TRBV11-2 with TRBJ2-1; D is perhaps TRBD2 (6 bases). V gave up 1 base and J gave up 4 bases, with 14 bases separating them. In germline, CDR1 is SGHAT, CDR2 FQNNGV. This CDR3 has 16 residues. CDR3 nucleotides: TGTGCCAGCAGCTTAGGGTACGGGAGACCGTACAATGAGCAGTTCTTC. Amino acid sequence: CASSLGYGRPYNEQFF. Variable domain in full (rest from reference TRBV11-2 and TRBJ2-1): EAGVAQSPRYKIIEKRQSVAFWCNPISGHATLYWYQQILGQGPKLLIQFQNNGVVDDSQLPKDRFSAERLKGVDSTLKIQPAKLEDSAVYLCASSLGYGRPYNEQFFGPGTRLTVL.

V is TRBV19 and J is TRBJ2-7; D is perhaps TRBD2 (5 bases). This CDR3 has 13 amino acids. The germline V gene has CDR1 LNHDA and CDR2 SQIVND (reference sequence). V dropped 3 bases and J dropped 4 bases, with 10 bases sitting between them. DNA of the CDR3: TGTGCCAGTAGTATCAGCGGTCGTTACGAGCAGTACTTC. Protein product: CASSISGRYEQYF.

With regard to this clone: The sample holds other DNA sequences that translate to the same CDR3. The chain employs TRBV25-1 and TRBJ1-5; tentatively, D is TRBD1 (5 bases). Trimming left V 4 bases short and J 2 bases short, with 6 bases between. In germline, CDR1 is MGHDK, CDR2 SYGVNS. The CDR3 covers 13 residues. This chain's CDR3 is CASSVGGNQPQHF. As DNA, the CDR3 is TGTGCCAGCAGTGTAGGGGGCAATCAGCCCCAGCATTTT.

The V gene is TRBV2, the J gene TRBJ2-3; 7 nucleotides line up with TRBD1. CDR1 and CDR2 (germline): SNHLY, FYNNEI. This CDR3 is 14 amino acids long. The trim removed 6 bases at V and 0 bases at J, leaving 3 bases unmatched. The CDR3 DNA follows: TGTGCCAGCAGGACAGGGTATAGCACAGATACGCAGTATTTT. Translation gives CASRTGYSTDTQYF.

V is TRBV27 and J is TRBJ1-1, with 11 bases matching TRBD1. The CDR3 length is 16 residues. Germline V lookup: CDR1 MNHEY, CDR2 SMNVEV (reference sequence). V was clipped by 5 bases and J by 4 bases; unmatched bases: 9. The DNA of the CDR3 is TGTGCCAGCAGTCCCCGGACAGGGGGCTATGGCACTGAAGCTTTCTTT. Amino acid sequence: CASSPRTGGYGTEAFF.

The rearrangement joins TRBV19 to TRBJ2-1; 9 nucleotides agree with TRBD2. The CDR3 runs 16 residues. Germline values: CDR1 LNHDA, CDR2 SQIVND (reference sequence). The trim removed 1 base at V and 5 bases at J, leaving 6 bases unmatched. CDR3 in DNA: TGTGCCAGTAGTATAGCGCGGGAGGGCCTTCACAATGAGCAGTTCTTC. As protein: CASSIAREGLHNEQFF.

The gene calls are TRBV4-2 and TRBJ2-1; 7 positions agree with TRBD1. Per the germline V gene, CDR1 is LGHNA and CDR2 is YNFKEQ. V lost 3 bases and J lost 7; bases outside the gene matches: 3. There are 13 residues in the CDR3. The CDR3 loop reads CASSHNRGNEQFF. The CDR3 DNA follows: TGTGCCAGCAGCCACAACAGGGGTAATGAGCAGTTCTTC.

This chain links TRBV11-2 with TRBJ2-5, with 8 bases aligning to TRBD1. CDR3 length: 16 residues. Germline V gene lookup returns CDR1 SGHAT and CDR2 FQNNGV. After removal of 5 bases from V and 1 base from J, the junction contained 9 bases not matched to a gene. The CDR3 sequence is CASSPRQGPFQETQYF. The DNA for the CDR3 is TGTGCCAGCAGCCCACGACAGGGGCCCTTCCAAGAGACCCAGTACTTC.